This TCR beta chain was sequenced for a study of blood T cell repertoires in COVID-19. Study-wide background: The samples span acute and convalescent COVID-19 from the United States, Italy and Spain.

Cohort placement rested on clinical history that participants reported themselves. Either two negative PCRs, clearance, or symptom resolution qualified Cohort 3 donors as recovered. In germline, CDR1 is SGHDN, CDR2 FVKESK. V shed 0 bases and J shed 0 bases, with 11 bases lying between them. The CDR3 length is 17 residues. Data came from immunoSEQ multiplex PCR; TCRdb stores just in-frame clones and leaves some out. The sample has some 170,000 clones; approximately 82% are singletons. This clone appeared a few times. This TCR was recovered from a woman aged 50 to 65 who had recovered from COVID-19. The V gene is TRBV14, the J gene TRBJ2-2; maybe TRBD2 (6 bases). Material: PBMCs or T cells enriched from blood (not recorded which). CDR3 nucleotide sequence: TGTGCCAGCAGCCAAGATCCCGCGGGGACGAACACCGGGGAGCTGTTTTTT. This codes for CASSQDPAGTNTGELFF.